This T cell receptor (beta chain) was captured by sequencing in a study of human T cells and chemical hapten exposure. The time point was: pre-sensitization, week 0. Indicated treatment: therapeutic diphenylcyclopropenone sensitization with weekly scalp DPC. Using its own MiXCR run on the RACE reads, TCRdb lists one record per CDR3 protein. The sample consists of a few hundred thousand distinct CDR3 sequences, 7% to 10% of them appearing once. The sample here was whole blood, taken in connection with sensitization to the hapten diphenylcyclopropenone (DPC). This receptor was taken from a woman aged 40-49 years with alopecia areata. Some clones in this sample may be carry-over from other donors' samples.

CDR3 coding DNA: TGTGCCAGCAGCCAAGCCGTACAAGACTACAATGAGCAGTTCTTC. Its translation is CASSQAVQDYNEQFF. The V and J genes are TRBV4-2 and TRBJ2-1; no clear D gene. The V gene lost 1 base and the J gene lost 3 bases, with 10 bases spanning the gap. The CDR3 extends over 15 amino acids. Germline CDR1 LGHNA, CDR2 YNFKEQ.